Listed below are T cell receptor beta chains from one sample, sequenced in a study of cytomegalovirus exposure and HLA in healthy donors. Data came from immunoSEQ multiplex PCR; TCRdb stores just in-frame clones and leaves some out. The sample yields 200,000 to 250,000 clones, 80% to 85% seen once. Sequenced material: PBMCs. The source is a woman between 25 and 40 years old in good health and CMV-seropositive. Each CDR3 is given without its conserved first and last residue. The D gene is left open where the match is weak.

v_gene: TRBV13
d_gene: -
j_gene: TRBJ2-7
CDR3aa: ASSLSGGYEQY

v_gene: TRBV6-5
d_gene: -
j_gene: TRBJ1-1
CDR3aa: ASREHGQHTEAF

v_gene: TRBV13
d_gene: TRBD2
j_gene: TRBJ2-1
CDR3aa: ASSLVSLAGDDEQF

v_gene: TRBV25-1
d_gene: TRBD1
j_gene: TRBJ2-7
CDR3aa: ASSEPGTGGEQY

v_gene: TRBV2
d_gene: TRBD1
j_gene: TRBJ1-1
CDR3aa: AINRGLLSNTEAF

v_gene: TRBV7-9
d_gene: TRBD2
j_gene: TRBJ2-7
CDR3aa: ASSAKGTIYEQY

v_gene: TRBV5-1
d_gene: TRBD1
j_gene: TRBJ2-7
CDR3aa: ASSLTGTGLYEQY

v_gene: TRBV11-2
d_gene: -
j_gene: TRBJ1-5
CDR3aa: ASSFAVRQPQH

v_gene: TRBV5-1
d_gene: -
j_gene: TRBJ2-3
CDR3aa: ASSSGDTQY

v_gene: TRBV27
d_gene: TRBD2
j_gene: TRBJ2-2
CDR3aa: ASSLGLAGTGELF

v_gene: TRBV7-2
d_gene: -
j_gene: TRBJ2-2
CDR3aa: ASSSGLTFTGELF

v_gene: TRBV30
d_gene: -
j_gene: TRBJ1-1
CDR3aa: AWSPDRNTEAF

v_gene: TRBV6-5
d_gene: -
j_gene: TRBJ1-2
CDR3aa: ASESAGNYGYT

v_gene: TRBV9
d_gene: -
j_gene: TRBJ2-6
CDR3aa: ASSVDISGANVLT

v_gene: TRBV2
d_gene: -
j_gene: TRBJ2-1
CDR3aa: ASSGAGPGRGEQF

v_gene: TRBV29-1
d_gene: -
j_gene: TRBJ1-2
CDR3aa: SVEDPVYGYT

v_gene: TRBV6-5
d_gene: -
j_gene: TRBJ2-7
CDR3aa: ASSYSRGNHEQY